The 7 T cell receptor beta chains listed next were all sequenced from one sample in a study of blood T cell repertoires in COVID-19. TCRdb keeps only in-frame clones here, not all; method: immunoSEQ multiplex PCR. The repertoire holds approximately 270,000 clones, around nine tenths seen once, with roughly 2.2% in the top ten. The sample consisted of peripheral blood. These receptors came from a man aged 45-65 years with acute or convalescent COVID-19.

J is TRBJ2-7 and V is TRBV2; tentative D call: TRBD2 (6 bases). Germline loops: CDR1 SNHLY, CDR2 FYNNEI. Trimming left V 7 bases short and J 4 bases short, with 14 bases between. The CDR3 runs 13 residues. The CDR3 region has the DNA TGTGCCAGCAACGAACTAGCCCGTTACGAGCAGTACTTC. It encodes CASNELARYEQYF. Full variable domain (rest looked up from reference TRBV2 and TRBJ2-7): EPEVTQTPSHQVTQMGQEVILRCVPISNHLYFYWYRQILGQKVEFLVSFYNNEISEKSEIFDDQFSVERPDGSNFTLKIRSTKLEDSAMYFCASNELARYEQYFGPGTRLTVT.

The V gene is TRBV10-3, the J gene TRBJ1-1, with D possibly matching TRBD1 (5 bases). Germline V CDR1 and CDR2: ENHRY, SYGVKD. V lost 7 bases and J 3 bases, leaving 15 bases between the germline ends. The CDR3 runs to 14 residues. The CDR3 DNA is TGTGCCATCAAATCCTCGACAGATCACACTGAAGCTTTCTTT. Protein: CAIKSSTDHTEAFF.

The chain has TRBV9 and TRBJ1-3; D is possibly TRBD1 (5 bases). CDR1 is SGDLS, CDR2 YYNGEE, per germline. The CDR3 length is 15 residues. The ends were cut back, 0 bases at V and 0 bases at J, with 7 bases in the middle. Written as DNA, the CDR3 is TGTGCCAGCAGCGTAGGACAGACCTCTGGAAACACCATATATTTT. Encoded protein: CASSVGQTSGNTIYF.

This chain joins TRBV11-3 and TRBJ2-5; a weak D match, TRBD1 (6 bases). Deletions cut 4 bases from V and 5 bases from J, with 17 bases between. CDR1 is SGHNT and CDR2 is YENEEA in the germline V gene. This CDR3 contains 15 residues. This CDR3 is CASSSTPDQGETQYF. CDR3 DNA: TGTGCCAGCAGCTCCACCCCGGACCAGGGGGAGACCCAGTACTTC.

The rearrangement joins TRBV6-5 to TRBJ2-5; 8 positions agree with TRBD2. This CDR3 contains 14 residues. The germline gives CDR1 MNHEY, CDR2 SVGAGI. The trim removed 5 bases at V and 5 bases at J, leaving 7 bases unmatched. The CDR3 DNA follows: TGTGCCAGCAGTCCTCGGGGGGGCCCTGAGACCCAGTACTTC. As protein: CASSPRGGPETQYF.

The chain is built from TRBV19 and TRBJ1-4; D might be TRBD1 (5 bases). Germline CDR1 LNHDA, CDR2 SQIVND (reference sequence). The CDR3 runs 17 residues. Trimming removed 7 bases at V and 5 bases at J, with 23 bases between. The CDR3 is CASKVFDGRGGNEKLFF. Here the CDR3 DNA reads TGTGCCAGTAAAGTATTCGACGGGAGGGGCGGGAATGAAAAACTGTTTTTT. The entire variable domain, with the rest obtained from reference TRBV19 and TRBJ1-4, is as follows: DGGITQSPKYLFRKEGQNVTLSCEQNLNHDAMYWYRQDPGQGLRLIYYSQIVNDFQKGDIAEGYSVSREKKESFPLTVTSAQKNPTAFYLCASKVFDGRGGNEKLFFGSGTQLSVL.

This chain uses TRBV2 with TRBJ2-5, with 10 bases matching TRBD1. The CDR3 is 14 residues long. CDR1 is SNHLY and CDR2 is FYNNEI in the germline V gene. V lost 4 bases to trimming and J lost 5 bases; unmatched junction nucleotides: 4. This CDR3 reads CASSGTGGGETQYF. In DNA form, the CDR3 reads TGTGCCAGCAGTGGGACAGGGGGAGGTGAGACCCAGTACTTC.